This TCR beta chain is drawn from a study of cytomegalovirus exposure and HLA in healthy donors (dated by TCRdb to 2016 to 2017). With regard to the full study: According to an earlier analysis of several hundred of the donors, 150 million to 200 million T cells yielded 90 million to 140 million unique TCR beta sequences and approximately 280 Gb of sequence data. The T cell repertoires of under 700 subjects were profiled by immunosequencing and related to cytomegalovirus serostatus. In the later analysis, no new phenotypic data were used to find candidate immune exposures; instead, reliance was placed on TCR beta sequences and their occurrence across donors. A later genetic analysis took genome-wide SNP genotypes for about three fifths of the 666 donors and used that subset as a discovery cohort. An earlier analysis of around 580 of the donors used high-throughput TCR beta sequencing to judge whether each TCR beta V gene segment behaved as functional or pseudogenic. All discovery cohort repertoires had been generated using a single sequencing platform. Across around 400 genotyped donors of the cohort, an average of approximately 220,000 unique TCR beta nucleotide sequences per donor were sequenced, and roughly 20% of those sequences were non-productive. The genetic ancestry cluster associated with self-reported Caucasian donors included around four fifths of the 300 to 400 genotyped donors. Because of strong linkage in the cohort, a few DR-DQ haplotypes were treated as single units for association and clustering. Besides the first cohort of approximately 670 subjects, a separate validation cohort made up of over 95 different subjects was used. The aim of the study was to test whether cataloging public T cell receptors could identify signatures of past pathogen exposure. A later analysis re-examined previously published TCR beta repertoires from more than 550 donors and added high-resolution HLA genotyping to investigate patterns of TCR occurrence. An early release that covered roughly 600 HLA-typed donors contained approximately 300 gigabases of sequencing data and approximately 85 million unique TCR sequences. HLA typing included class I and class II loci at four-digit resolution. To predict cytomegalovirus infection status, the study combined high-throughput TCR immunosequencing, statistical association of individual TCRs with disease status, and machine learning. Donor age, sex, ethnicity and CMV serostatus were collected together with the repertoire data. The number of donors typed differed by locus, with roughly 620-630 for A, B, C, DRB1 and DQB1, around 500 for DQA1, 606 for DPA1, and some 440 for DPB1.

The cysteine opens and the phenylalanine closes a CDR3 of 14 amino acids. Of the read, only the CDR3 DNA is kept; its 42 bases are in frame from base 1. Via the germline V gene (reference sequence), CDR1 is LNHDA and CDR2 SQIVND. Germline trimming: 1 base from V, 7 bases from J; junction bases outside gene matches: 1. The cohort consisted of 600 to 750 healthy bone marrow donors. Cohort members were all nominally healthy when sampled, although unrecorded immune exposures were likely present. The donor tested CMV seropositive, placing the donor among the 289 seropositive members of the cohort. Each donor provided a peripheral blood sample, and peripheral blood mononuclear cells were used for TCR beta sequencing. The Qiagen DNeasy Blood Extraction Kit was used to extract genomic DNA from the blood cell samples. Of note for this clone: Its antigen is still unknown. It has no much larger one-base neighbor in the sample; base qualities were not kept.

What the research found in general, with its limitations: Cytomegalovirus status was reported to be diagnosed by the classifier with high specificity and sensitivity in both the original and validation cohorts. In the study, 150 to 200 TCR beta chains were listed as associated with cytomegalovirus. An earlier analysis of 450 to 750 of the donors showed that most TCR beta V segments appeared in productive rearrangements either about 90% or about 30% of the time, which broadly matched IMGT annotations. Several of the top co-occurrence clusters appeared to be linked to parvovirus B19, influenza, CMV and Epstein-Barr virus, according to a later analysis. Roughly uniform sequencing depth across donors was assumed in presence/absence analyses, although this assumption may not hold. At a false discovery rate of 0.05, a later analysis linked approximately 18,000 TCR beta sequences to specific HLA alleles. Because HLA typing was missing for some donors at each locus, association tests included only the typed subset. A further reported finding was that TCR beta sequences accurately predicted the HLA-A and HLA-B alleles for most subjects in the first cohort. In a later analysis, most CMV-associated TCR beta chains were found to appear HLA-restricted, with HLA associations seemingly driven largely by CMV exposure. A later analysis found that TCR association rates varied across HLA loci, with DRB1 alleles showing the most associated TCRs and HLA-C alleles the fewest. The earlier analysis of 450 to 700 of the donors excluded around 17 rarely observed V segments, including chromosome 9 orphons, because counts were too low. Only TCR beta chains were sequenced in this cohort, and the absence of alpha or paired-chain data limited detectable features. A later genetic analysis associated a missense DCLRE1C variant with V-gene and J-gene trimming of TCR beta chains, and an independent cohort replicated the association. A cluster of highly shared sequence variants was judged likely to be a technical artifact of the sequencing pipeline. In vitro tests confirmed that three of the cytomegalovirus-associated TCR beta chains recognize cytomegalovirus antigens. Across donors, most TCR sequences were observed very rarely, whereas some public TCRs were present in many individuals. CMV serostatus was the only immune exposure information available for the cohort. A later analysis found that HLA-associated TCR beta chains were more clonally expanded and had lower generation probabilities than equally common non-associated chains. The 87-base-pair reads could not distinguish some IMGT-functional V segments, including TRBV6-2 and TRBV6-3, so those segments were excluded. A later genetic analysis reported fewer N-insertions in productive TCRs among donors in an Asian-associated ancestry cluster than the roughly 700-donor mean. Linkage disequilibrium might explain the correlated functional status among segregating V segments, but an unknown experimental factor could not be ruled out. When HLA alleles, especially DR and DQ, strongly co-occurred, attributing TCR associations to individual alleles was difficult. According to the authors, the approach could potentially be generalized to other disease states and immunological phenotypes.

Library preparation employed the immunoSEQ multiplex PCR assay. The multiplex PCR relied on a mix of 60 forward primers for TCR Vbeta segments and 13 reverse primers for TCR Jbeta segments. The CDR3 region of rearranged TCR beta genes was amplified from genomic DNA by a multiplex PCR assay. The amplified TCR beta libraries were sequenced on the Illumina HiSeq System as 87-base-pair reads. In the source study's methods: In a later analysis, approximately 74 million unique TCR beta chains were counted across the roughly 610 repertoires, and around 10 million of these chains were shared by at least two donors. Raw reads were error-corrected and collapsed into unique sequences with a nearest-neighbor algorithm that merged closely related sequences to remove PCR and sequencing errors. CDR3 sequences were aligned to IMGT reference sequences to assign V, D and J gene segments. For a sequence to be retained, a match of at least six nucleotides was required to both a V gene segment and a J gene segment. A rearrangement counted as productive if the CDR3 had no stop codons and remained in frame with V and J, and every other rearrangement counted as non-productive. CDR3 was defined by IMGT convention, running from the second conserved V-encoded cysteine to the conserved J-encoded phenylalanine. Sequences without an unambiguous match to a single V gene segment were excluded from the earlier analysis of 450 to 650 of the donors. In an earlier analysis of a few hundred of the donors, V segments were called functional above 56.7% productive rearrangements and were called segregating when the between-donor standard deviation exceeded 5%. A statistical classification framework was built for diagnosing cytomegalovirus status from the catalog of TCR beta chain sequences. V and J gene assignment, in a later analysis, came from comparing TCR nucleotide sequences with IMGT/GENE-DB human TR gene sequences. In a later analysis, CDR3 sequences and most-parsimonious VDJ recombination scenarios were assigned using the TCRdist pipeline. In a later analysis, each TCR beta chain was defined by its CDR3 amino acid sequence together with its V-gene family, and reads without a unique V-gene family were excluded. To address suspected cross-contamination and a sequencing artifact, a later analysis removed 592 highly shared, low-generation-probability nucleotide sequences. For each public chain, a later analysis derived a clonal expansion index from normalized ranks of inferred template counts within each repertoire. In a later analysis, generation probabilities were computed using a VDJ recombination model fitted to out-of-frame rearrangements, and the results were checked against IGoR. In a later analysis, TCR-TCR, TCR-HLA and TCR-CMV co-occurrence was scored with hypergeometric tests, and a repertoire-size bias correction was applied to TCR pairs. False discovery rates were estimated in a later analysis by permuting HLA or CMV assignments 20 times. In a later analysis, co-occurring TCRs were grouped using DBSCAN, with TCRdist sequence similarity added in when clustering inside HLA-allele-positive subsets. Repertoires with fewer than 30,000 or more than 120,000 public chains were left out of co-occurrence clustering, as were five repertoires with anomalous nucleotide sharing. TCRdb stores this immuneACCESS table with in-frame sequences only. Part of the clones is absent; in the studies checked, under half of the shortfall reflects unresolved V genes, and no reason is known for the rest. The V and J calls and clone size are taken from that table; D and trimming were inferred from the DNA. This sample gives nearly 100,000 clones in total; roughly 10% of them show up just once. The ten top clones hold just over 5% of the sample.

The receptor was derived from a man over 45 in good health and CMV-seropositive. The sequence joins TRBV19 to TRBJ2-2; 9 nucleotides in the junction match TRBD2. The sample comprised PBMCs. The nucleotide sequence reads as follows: TGTGCCAGTAGTATAGGACTAGCGGACGGGGAGCTGTTTTTT. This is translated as CASSIGLADGELFF.